This entry is about one T cell receptor (beta chain). Its antigen is as yet unknown. This entry comes from a study of naive and memory T cell subsets. Germline lookup yields CDR1 DFQATT and CDR2 SNEGSKA (reference sequence). J was trimmed by 3 bases and V by 1 base; bases with no gene match: 7. CDR3 size: 17 residues. An oligonucleotide containing a UMI was ligated to the 3' end of TCR cDNA. RNA was extracted from under 3 ml of whole blood of healthy adults. Reverse transcription used DNase-treated unsorted total RNA, aiming for 1 to 1000 ng. Study-level points and caveats: TCR transcript changes with activation or differentiation may affect this RNA method.

Amplification of ligated cDNA took four PCR rounds with SP2 and nested alpha and beta constant primers. TCRdb passed the 5' RACE reads through MiXCR, listing each CDR3 protein once. The sample consists of about 62,000 distinct CDR3 sequences, around 8% of them appearing once. This chain uses TRBV20-1 with TRBJ2-1, with 12 bases lining up with TRBD2. The clonotype was recovered from a female donor in good health. CDR3 sequence: CSARAPTSGSNYNEQFF. CDR3 DNA sequence: TGCAGTGCTAGAGCCCCGACTAGCGGGAGTAACTACAATGAGCAGTTCTTC.